These 25 T cell receptor beta chains originate from one sample sequenced in a study of CD8 T cells in ankylosing spondylitis. TCRdb re-derived calls from the 5' RACE reads in MiXCR, one entry per CDR3 protein. Among fewer than 180,000 distinct CDR3 sequences listed, around 45% were seen once. The material sequenced was synovial fluid, either unsorted or a sorted T cell fraction (not recorded which). Every receptor here comes from a male donor with ankylosing spondylitis.

There are a few counts of this clonotype. This chain uses TRBV5-1 with TRBJ1-1; D is perhaps TRBD1 (6 bases). The CDR3 loop spans 15 amino acids. CDR1 and CDR2 from the germline V gene are SGHRS and YFSETQ. V dropped 0 bases and J dropped 1 base, with 10 bases sitting between them. The CDR3 protein is CASSLGGTRNTEAFF. The CDR3 bases are TGCGCCAGCAGCTTGGGGGGGACAAGGAACACTGAAGCTTTCTTT.

V usage is TRBV27 and J usage is TRBJ2-1, with a tentative D call TRBD2 (6 bases). This CDR3 spans 14 amino acids. Germline CDR1 is MNHEY and CDR2 is SMNVEV (reference sequence). Trimming shortened V by 7 bases and J by 4 bases, and 14 bases separated the two germline ends. Written as DNA, the CDR3 is TGTGCCAGCATCGGGGGAGTTATGTACAATGAGCAGTTCTTC. Protein: CASIGGVMYNEQFF.

The chain carries TRBV4-1 and TRBJ1-6, with 7 bases identical to TRBD1. From germline, CDR1 is MGHRA and CDR2 YSYEKL. The CDR3 extends over 14 amino acids. V trimming: 1 base; J trimming: 9 bases; junction bases outside the gene matches: 3. The CDR3 DNA sequence: TGCGCCAGCAGCCAAGCAGGGGGGAGTTCACCCCTCCACTTT. Translated: CASSQAGGSSPLHF.

This chain links TRBV5-1 with TRBJ1-2; tentatively, D is TRBD1 (5 bases). The CDR3 runs 17 residues. V was shortened by 3 bases and J by 4 bases, with 22 bases between the two germline ends. The germline V gene encodes CDR1 SGHRS and CDR2 YFSETQ. The CDR3 nucleotides read TGCGCCAGCAGCTCAAGCTTCCTTAAGAAACAGGTCTATGGCTACACCTTC. It encodes CASSSSFLKKQVYGYTF.

This clonotype showed up many times. This chain connects TRBV20-1 to TRBJ2-7; 11 bases align to TRBD2. V lost 4 bases and J lost 2; bases outside the gene matches: 10. Germline V gene lookup returns CDR1 DFQATT and CDR2 SNEGSKA (reference sequence). CDR3 length: 16 residues. The chain's CDR3 is CSAIPGTSGDAYEQYF. The CDR3 nucleotides read TGCAGTGCTATCCCCGGGACTAGCGGAGATGCCTACGAGCAGTACTTC.

This clonotype has more than one count but fewer than ten. This chain joins TRBV12-3 or TRBV12-4 and TRBJ1-4, with D perhaps matching TRBD1 (6 bases). The CDR3 runs to 14 residues. With 6 bases removed from V and 10 bases from J, the gap between germline ends came to 18 bases. The CDR3 region is CASRPSRGRRKLFF. As DNA, the CDR3 is TGTGCCAGCAGACCGTCACGGGGGCGTCGAAAACTGTTTTTT.

The CDR3 bases are TGTGCCAGCAGCCTACATCTCCCCGCTCTGGACGGGTATGAGCAGTTCTTC. This gives the protein CASSLHLPALDGYEQFF. V and J are TRBV28 and TRBJ2-1; D not certain. V was pared by 6 bases and J by 8 bases, with 26 bases between. Germline CDR1 MDHEN, CDR2 SYDVKM. The CDR3 loop spans 17 amino acids.

The J gene is TRBJ1-1, the V gene TRBV5-1, with TRBD1 matching 8 bases. Looked up from germline, CDR1 is SGHRS and CDR2 is YFSETQ. The CDR3 sequence is 17 residues long. Trimming at V came to 4 bases and at J to 0 bases, leaving 11 bases not matched to a gene. The CDR3 DNA is TGCGCCAGCAGCCAGGGACAGGTTAAGGGAATGAACACTGAAGCTTTCTTT. Its protein is CASSQGQVKGMNTEAFF.

This clonotype has only a few counts. The rearrangement links TRBV15 to TRBJ1-5; possible D gene TRBD1, 5 bases. The CDR3 contains 15 residues. Trimming removed 2 bases at V and 1 base at J, with 9 bases between. CDR1 and CDR2 (germline): LNHNV, YYDKDF (reference sequence). This CDR3 reads CATSRLQGSNQPQHF. For the CDR3, the DNA is TGTGCCACCAGCAGATTGCAGGGCAGCAATCAGCCCCAGCATTTT.

Many counts were recorded for this clonotype. The V gene is TRBV7-9, the J gene TRBJ1-1, with D maybe TRBD1 (5 bases). With 2 bases removed from V and 3 bases from J, the gap between germline ends came to 10 bases. The germline CDR1 and CDR2 sequences are SEHNR and FQNEAQ (reference sequence). This CDR3 has 14 residues. CDR3 sequence (DNA): TGTGCCAGCAGCTTATCCGGGGGGGACACTGAAGCTTTCTTT. Protein product: CASSLSGGDTEAFF. Supplemented by reference TRBV7-9 and TRBJ1-1, the full variable domain reads DTGVSQNPRHKITKRGQNVTFRCDPISEHNRLYWYRQTLGQGPEFLTYFQNEAQLEKSRLLSDRFSAERPKGSFSTLEIQRTEQGDSAMYLCASSLSGGDTEAFFGQGTRLTVV.

This CDR3 is CAISDPDSYEQYF. The CDR3 region has the DNA TGTGCCATCAGCGACCCCGATTCCTACGAGCAGTACTTC. The J gene is TRBJ2-7, the V gene TRBV10-3; D is ambiguous. From germline, CDR1 is ENHRY and CDR2 SYGVKD. This CDR3 has 13 amino acids. V was shortened by 6 bases and J by 1 base, with 10 bases between the two germline ends.

This clonotype was detected only a few times. This chain links TRBV4-1 with TRBJ1-1; D is unclear. V dropped 2 bases and J dropped 0 bases, with 10 bases sitting between them. The germline gives CDR1 MGHRA, CDR2 YSYEKL. The CDR3 extends over 15 amino acids. DNA of the CDR3: TGCGCCAGCAGCCAAATAAGGGTGCTGAACACTGAAGCTTTCTTT. This encodes CASSQIRVLNTEAFF.

The chain carries TRBV5-1 and TRBJ2-5, with D possibly being TRBD1 (5 bases). The CDR3 has 14 amino acids. Looked up from germline, CDR1 is SGHRS and CDR2 is YFSETQ. Trimming removed 0 bases from V and 4 bases from J, with 10 bases in between. For the CDR3, the DNA is TGCGCCAGCAGCTTGGTTGCGACAGTAGAGACCCAGTACTTC. It codes for CASSLVATVETQYF.

This chain links TRBV20-1 with TRBJ2-3, with 8 bases lining up with TRBD2. This CDR3 comprises 19 residues. Looked up from germline, CDR1 is DFQATT and CDR2 is SNEGSKA (reference sequence). Trimming removed 0 bases from V and 1 base from J; junction bases left unmatched: 15. The CDR3 nucleotides are TGCAGTGCTAGAGATCTTAGCGGGGAGGGCCCGATCGGCACAGATACGCAGTATTTT. Translating it yields CSARDLSGEGPIGTDTQYF.

This clonotype is deemed medium-sized. V and J are TRBV20-1 and TRBJ2-1; 10 bases fit TRBD2. Per the germline V gene, CDR1 is DFQATT and CDR2 is SNEGSKA (reference sequence). V was pared by 6 bases and J by 6 bases, with 17 bases of the junction left unmatched. This CDR3 is 17 amino acids long. In nucleotides, the CDR3 is TGCAGTGCCAGACACTCTAGCGGGGGCTATCCTCCCAATGAGCAGTTCTTC. Residues: CSARHSSGGYPPNEQFF.

This clonotype has ten or more counts. Here the CDR3 reads CASRSWRQENTEAFF. As DNA, the CDR3 is TGTGCCAGCAGGAGTTGGAGACAGGAGAACACTGAAGCTTTCTTT. The J gene is TRBJ1-1, the V gene TRBV12-3 or TRBV12-4; TRBD1 is a possible D gene (6 bases). Trimming left V 6 bases short and J 1 base short, with 15 bases between. The CDR3 covers 15 residues.

This chain joins TRBV18 and TRBJ1-1, with D unresolved. Trimming shortened V by 3 bases and J by 6 bases, and 20 bases separated the two germline ends. The CDR3 loop spans 16 amino acids. The germline CDR1 and CDR2 sequences are KGHSH and LQKENI. In DNA form, the CDR3 reads TGTGCCAGCTCACCTACTGAGGGCTATTGGTGGGCTGAAGCTTTCTTT. It codes for CASSPTEGYWWAEAFF.

By share of the sample, this clonotype is medium-sized. The chain combines TRBV7-9 with TRBJ2-5, with 8 bases that match TRBD1. The CDR3 spans 15 residues. Per germline, CDR1 SEHNR and CDR2 FQNEAQ (reference sequence). V shed 4 bases and J 3 bases; nucleotides not matched to a gene: 7. The CDR3 protein is CASSYLTTGEETQYF. CDR3 bases: TGTGCCAGCAGCTATTTAACGACAGGGGAAGAGACCCAGTACTTC. Based on the CDR3 plus reference TRBV7-9 and TRBJ2-5, the full variable domain is DTGVSQNPRHKITKRGQNVTFRCDPISEHNRLYWYRQTLGQGPEFLTYFQNEAQLEKSRLLSDRFSAERPKGSFSTLEIQRTEQGDSAMYLCASSYLTTGEETQYFGPGTRLLVL.

This chain uses TRBV27 with TRBJ1-6; TRBD1 agrees at 7 bases. This CDR3 contains 18 residues. The germline gives CDR1 MNHEY, CDR2 SMNVEV (reference sequence). V lost 7 bases to trimming and J lost 1 base; unmatched junction nucleotides: 13. CDR3: CASTPGRGHRSYNSPLHF. In DNA form, the CDR3 reads TGTGCCAGCACCCCGGGAAGGGGGCACCGGTCCTATAATTCACCCCTCCACTTT.

A single count supports this clonotype. This chain connects TRBV27 to TRBJ2-7; D is uncertain. The V gene lost 3 bases and the J gene lost 4 bases, with 13 bases spanning the gap. The CDR3 runs 14 residues. The V gene's germline CDR1 is MNHEY and CDR2 SMNVEV (reference sequence). The CDR3 DNA sequence: TGTGCCAGCAGTTTGGCCATTGGCCTGTACGAGCAGTACTTC. Protein product: CASSLAIGLYEQYF.

This chain joins TRBV15 and TRBJ1-4; possible D gene TRBD1, 5 bases. The CDR3 loop spans 20 amino acids. Germline assignment: CDR1 LNHNV and CDR2 YYDKDF (reference sequence). The V and J ends lost 0 bases and 1 base respectively, with 21 bases between them. The CDR3 region has the DNA TGTGCCACCAGCAGAGATCCGATATACCGGGGCCTTAGAACTAATGAAAAACTGTTTTTT. Translated, it gives CATSRDPIYRGLRTNEKLFF.

The J gene is TRBJ2-1, the V gene TRBV6-4; 8 bases fit TRBD2. The length of the CDR3 is 15 residues. V trimming: 2 bases; J trimming: 7 bases; junction bases outside the gene matches: 7. Per the germline V gene, CDR1 is MRHNA and CDR2 is SNTAGT. DNA of the CDR3: TGTGCCAGCAGTGACGGGAGCGGGAGTTCGAATGAGCAGTTCTTC. This encodes CASSDGSGSSNEQFF.

This clonotype was detected many times. CDR3 DNA sequence: TGTGCCAGTAGTATTTGGGAGGGAGGGCCAAATGAGCAGTTCTTC. This gives the protein CASSIWEGGPNEQFF. The genes are TRBV19 and TRBJ2-1, with 7 nucleotides matching TRBD2. Losses at the gene ends were 3 bases for V and 7 bases for J; bases not matched to a gene: 9. The CDR3 is 15 amino acids. Per germline, CDR1 LNHDA and CDR2 SQIVND (reference sequence).

CDR3 in amino acids: CASSHLNLLASRNEQYF. The CDR3 DNA follows: TGCGCCAGCAGCCACCTCAACTTACTAGCCTCCCGGAACGAGCAGTACTTC. The V call is TRBV4-1, the J call TRBJ2-7; D might be TRBD2 (6 bases). The CDR3 loop spans 17 amino acids. Germline V gene lookup returns CDR1 MGHRA and CDR2 YSYEKL. Trimming removed 3 bases at V and 5 bases at J, with 23 bases between.

This clonotype was seen more than once but under ten times. This chain joins TRBV29-1 and TRBJ1-2; D perhaps matches TRBD1 (5 bases). The CDR3 loop spans 13 amino acids. V shed 6 bases and J shed 5 bases, with 16 bases lying between them. CDR1 SQVTM and CDR2 ANQGSEA come from the germline V gene. The CDR3 nucleotides are TGCAGCGTCCCGACAGTCCCGGGGTATGGCTACACCTTC. Translating it yields CSVPTVPGYGYTF.